This TCR beta chain was sequenced in a study of T-cell memory formation after mild COVID-19. TCRdb passed the 5' RACE reads through MiXCR, listing each CDR3 protein once. In the table there are 550,000 to 700,000 distinct CDR3 sequences, about a sixth of which are singletons. Findings of the study overall: Day 15 to 85 contractors were CD4/CD8 balanced; later expanders leaned CD4+.

With regard to this clonotype: The antigen is undetermined. One junction end disagrees with the germline gene, perhaps due to a read error.

In germline, CDR1 is MNHEY, CDR2 SVGEGT. This CDR3 region has 14 residues. The origin of this receptor is an adult woman who had mild COVID-19 (a few samples of this study predate the infection). Cell type and time point are not known. The gene calls are TRBV6-2 or TRBV6-3 and TRBJ2-5; TRBD2 matches at 11 bases. Sample: PBMCs or a T cell subset sorted from them (not recorded which). The CDR3 DNA sequence: TGTGCCAGCACTTACCTAGCGGGAGGAGAGACCCAGTACTTC. Its protein is CASTYLAGGETQYF.